This record concerns one TCR beta chain sequence. It was with 60 Vbeta and 13 Jbeta primers that the PCR ran. Profiling relied on immunoSEQ multiplex PCR, and the TCRdb table lists in-frame clones only, not all of them. The sample holds about 160,000 clones; roughly 78% are singletons and the top ten take 2.5% to 3.5%. Trimming left V 5 bases short and J 3 bases short, with 12 bases between. The CDR3 covers 14 residues. Germline CDR1 and CDR2: LNHDA and SQIVND (reference sequence). The entry originates in a study of cytomegalovirus exposure and HLA in healthy donors. The chain uses TRBV19 and TRBJ2-3, with TRBD1 as a possible D gene (5 bases). The receptor comes from a woman in her thirties or forties in good health and CMV-seronegative. The specimen sequenced was PBMCs. The CDR3 DNA reads as TGTGCCAGTAGTCTCCAGGGTCGAACAGATACGCAGTATTTT. Amino acid sequence: CASSLQGRTDTQYF.